This passage covers 3 T cell receptor beta chains from one sample sequenced in a study of preoperative IRX-2 immunotherapy in early breast cancer. Sequenced by immunoSEQ multiplex PCR; TCRdb stores in-frame clones only, minus some. This sample has roughly 5,500 clones, with roughly two thirds found just once. As for treatment: preoperative locoregional IRX-2 cytokine immunotherapy. The sample here was tumor tissue, taken before IRX-2 immunotherapy. These receptors originate from a human donor with breast cancer.

By share of the sample, this clone is large (0.1 to 1%). V usage is TRBV11-3 and J usage is TRBJ2-1; D is perhaps TRBD2 (6 bases). V lost 0 bases and J lost 2, with 11 bases in between. The CDR3 is 16 residues long. Germline V gene sequence: CDR1 SGHNT, CDR2 YENEEA. In nucleotides, the CDR3 is TGTGCCAGCAGCTTAGATCGGGAGTACGCCTACAATGAGCAGTTCTTC. Residues: CASSLDREYAYNEQFF.

The chain recombines TRBV28 with TRBJ1-1; TRBD1 is a possible D gene (6 bases). V was clipped by 7 bases and J by 4 bases, with 19 bases between them. CDR3 length equals 15 residues. From germline, CDR1 is MDHEN and CDR2 SYDVKM. Written as DNA, the CDR3 is TGTGCCAGCAATAGAAACGTTAGGGGGAGCACTGAAGCTTTCTTT. It is translated as CASNRNVRGSTEAFF.

This rearrangement joins TRBV18 to TRBJ2-2, with 7 bases that match TRBD1. Trimming cost V 2 bases and J 3 bases; bases outside gene matches: 6. Looked up from germline, CDR1 is KGHSH and CDR2 is LQKENI. The CDR3 runs 16 residues. The CDR3 spells CASSPNPTGYTGELFF. CDR3 DNA: TGTGCCAGCTCACCAAACCCGACAGGGTACACCGGGGAGCTGTTTTTT. Filled out from reference TRBV18 and TRBJ2-2, the complete variable domain reads NAGVMQNPRHLVRRRGQEARLRCSPMKGHSHVYWYRQLPEEGLKFMVYLQKENIIDESGMPKERFSAEFPKEGPSILRIQQVVRGDSAAYFCASSPNPTGYTGELFFGEGSRLTVL.